The source of this TCR beta chain is a study of T cell changes during pregnancy in multiple sclerosis. Measured with immunoSEQ multiplex PCR; TCRdb has only the in-frame clones, and not every one. The sample holds approximately 13,000 clones, just over 90% seen once. The V gene's germline CDR1 is MNHEY and CDR2 SVGAGI. The CDR3 is 14 amino acids. V trimming: 5 bases; J trimming: 2 bases; junction bases outside the gene matches: 2. Source: peripheral blood, taken in the second trimester of pregnancy. This clonotype was obtained from a female donor in good health, enrolled as a control in a pregnancy study. This sequence joins TRBV6-5 and TRBJ1-2, with 10 bases identical to TRBD1. CDR3 sequence (DNA): TGTGCCAGCAGTCCGGGACAGGGGAACTATGGCTACACCTTC. Translation gives CASSPGQGNYGYTF.